These 9 T cell receptor beta chains were sequenced from one sample in a study of tumor-infiltrating lymphocytes in primary liver carcinoma. The source of the blood RNA was unsorted whole blood, and germline DNA was extracted as well. Production of TCR beta cDNA used approximately 0.55 ug total RNA together with a constant-region primer. A slightly modified ARM-PCR protocol with three nested multiplex PCR rounds produced these TCR beta libraries. Researchers ran the first two PCR rounds for roughly 10 cycles each with TRBV1-TRBV30 forward primers and a C-beta reverse primer. One entry per CDR3 protein, called by TCRdb with MiXCR from the multiplex PCR reads. The sample lists 150,000 to 200,000 distinct CDR3 sequences, roughly three fifths seen once, with under 75% in the top ten. The sequenced sample consisted of peripheral blood. Source of these receptors: a man aged 40-55 years with primary liver carcinoma and hepatitis B virus infection.

This clonotype came up a few times. The chain is built from TRBV4-1 and TRBJ2-2; D is ambiguous. This CDR3 is built from 15 residues. Germline V gene sequence: CDR1 MGHRA, CDR2 YSYEKL. V lost 7 bases, J lost 0 bases, and 12 bases lay in between. CDR3 nucleotides: TGCGCCAGCACCCTCGCCTTCCCGAACACCGGGGAGCTGTTTTTT. Its translation is CASTLAFPNTGELFF.

The J gene is TRBJ2-1, the V gene TRBV10-1; no definite D call. The CDR3 is 13 residues long. Germline V lookup: CDR1 WNHNN, CDR2 SYGVQD (reference sequence). With 2 bases removed from V and 2 bases from J, the gap between germline ends came to 4 bases. The CDR3 loop is CASSEGTYNEQFF. DNA of the CDR3: TGCGCCAGCAGTGAGGGTACCTACAATGAGCAGTTCTTC.

The chain is built from TRBV30 and TRBJ2-6; TRBD2 might be the D (6 bases). Germline V gene data show CDR1 as GTSNPN and CDR2 as SVGIG (reference sequence). The CDR3 consists of 16 residues. The ends were cut back, 3 bases at V and 1 base at J, with 13 bases in the middle. CDR3: CAWRGGRDSGANVLTF. The CDR3, as DNA: TGTGCCTGGAGGGGGGGTAGGGATTCTGGGGCCAACGTCCTGACTTTC.

This clonotype was seen once. This chain links TRBV6-1 with TRBJ2-7; tentatively, D is TRBD2 (5 bases). CDR3 length equals 15 residues. CDR1 and CDR2 (germline): MNHNS, SASEGT. V was shortened by 8 bases and J by 3 bases, with 20 bases between the two germline ends. DNA of the CDR3: TGTGCCAGCCATCTCTCGGGGTTATTGGGCTACGAGCAGTACTTC. It yields the protein CASHLSGLLGYEQYF.

Ten or more counts support this clonotype. The J gene is TRBJ2-3, the V gene TRBV11-2; 11 bases align to TRBD2. The trim removed 5 bases at V and 8 bases at J, leaving 6 bases unmatched. Germline values: CDR1 SGHAT, CDR2 FQNNGV. The CDR3 totals 14 residues. The CDR3 spells CASSPGLAGLTQYF. CDR3 nucleotides: TGTGCCAGCAGCCCCGGACTAGCGGGTCTTACGCAGTATTTT. The entire variable domain, with the rest obtained from reference TRBV11-2 and TRBJ2-3, is as follows: EAGVAQSPRYKIIEKRQSVAFWCNPISGHATLYWYQQILGQGPKLLIQFQNNGVVDDSQLPKDRFSAERLKGVDSTLKIQPAKLEDSAVYLCASSPGLAGLTQYFGPGTRLTVL.

The rearrangement joins TRBV12-3 or TRBV12-4 to TRBJ1-1, with a tentative D call TRBD1 (5 bases). V lost 5 bases and J lost 4, with 17 bases in between. The CDR3 totals 15 residues. In nucleotides, the CDR3 is TGTGCCAGCAGTCCGACACTCCAGGGAACCACTGAAGCTTTCTTT. Protein product: CASSPTLQGTTEAFF.

This sequence joins TRBV14 and TRBJ2-5; no clear D. There are 14 residues in the CDR3. The V gene lost 1 base and the J gene lost 5 bases, with 11 bases spanning the gap. In germline, CDR1 is SGHDN, CDR2 FVKESK. This chain's CDR3 is CASSQGLVAETQYF. CDR3 sequence (DNA): TGTGCCAGCAGCCAAGGTCTAGTCGCGGAGACCCAGTACTTC.

This clonotype is labeled medium-sized. The genes are TRBV11-2 and TRBJ2-5, with D tentatively TRBD2 (5 bases). This CDR3 spans 13 amino acids. V lost 3 bases, J lost 4 bases, and 9 bases lay in between. Germline CDR1 SGHAT, CDR2 FQNNGV. CDR3 sequence (DNA): TGTGCCAGCAGCTTTAGCGTCGGAGAGACCCAGTACTTC. Protein product: CASSFSVGETQYF.

Many counts were recorded for this clonotype. The V and J genes are TRBV11-2 and TRBJ2-7; D uncertain. V was shortened by 1 base and J by 3 bases, with 7 bases between the two germline ends. The CDR3 sequence is 13 residues long. Germline V gene lookup returns CDR1 SGHAT and CDR2 FQNNGV. CDR3 DNA sequence: TGTGCCAGCAGCTTAGCCCTAGACTACGAGCAGTACTTC. Translating it yields CASSLALDYEQYF.